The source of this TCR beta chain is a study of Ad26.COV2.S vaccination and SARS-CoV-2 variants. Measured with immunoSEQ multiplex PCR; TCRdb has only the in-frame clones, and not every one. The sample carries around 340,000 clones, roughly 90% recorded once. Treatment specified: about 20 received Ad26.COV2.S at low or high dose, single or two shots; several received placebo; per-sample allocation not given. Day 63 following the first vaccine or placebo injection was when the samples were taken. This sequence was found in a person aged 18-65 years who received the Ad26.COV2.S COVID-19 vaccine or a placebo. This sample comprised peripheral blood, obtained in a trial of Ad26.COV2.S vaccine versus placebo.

In DNA form, the CDR3 reads TGCGCCAGCAGTAACCCCCTTGTCAACAATGAGCAGTTCTTC. Its translation is CASSNPLVNNEQFF. The chain couples TRBV5-1 to TRBJ2-1; no firm D call. Germline V gene lookup returns CDR1 SGHRS and CDR2 YFSETQ. V was shortened by 5 bases and J by 5 bases, with 14 bases between the two germline ends. The CDR3 runs to 14 residues.